The rows below give T cell receptor beta chains drawn from one sample of a study of CD8 T cells in ankylosing spondylitis. TCRdb used MiXCR to reprocess the 5' RACE reads, holding one entry per CDR3 protein. This table holds about 220,000 distinct CDR3 sequences, approximately 7.4% found once. Sequencing used blood, either unsorted or a sorted T cell fraction (not recorded which). The receptor set was obtained from a male donor with ankylosing spondylitis. Both conserved end residues are part of each CDR3. The order of the fields is clone size, CDR3 length, V gene, D gene, J gene, CDR3 protein, CDR3 DNA. The D gene is left open where the match is weak. Only some rows state a clone size, as once, few, many or a class for expanded clones.

abundance: few
len: 16
v_gene: TRBV10-3
d_gene: NA
j_gene: TRBJ2-1
CDR3aa: CAISEYETGPYNEQFF
CDR3nt: TGTGCCATCAGTGAGTATGAGACAGGACCCTACAATGAGCAGTTCTTC

abundance: many
len: 16
v_gene: TRBV4-3
d_gene: TRBD1
j_gene: TRBJ1-1
CDR3aa: CASSRVGQELYTEAFF
CDR3nt: TGCGCCAGCAGCCGAGTGGGACAGGAGCTTTACACTGAAGCTTTCTTT

abundance: many
len: 12
v_gene: TRBV12-3/TRBV12-4
d_gene: NA
j_gene: TRBJ2-7
CDR3aa: CASSIPSYEQYF
CDR3nt: TGTGCCAGCAGTATACCTAGCTACGAGCAGTACTTC

abundance: many
len: 12
v_gene: TRBV29-1
d_gene: NA
j_gene: TRBJ2-2
CDR3aa: CSVERDTGELFF
CDR3nt: TGCAGCGTTGAAAGGGACACCGGGGAGCTGTTTTTT

abundance: many
len: 13
v_gene: TRBV10-3
d_gene: NA
j_gene: TRBJ1-2
CDR3aa: CAIPAGKNYGYTF
CDR3nt: TGTGCCATCCCGGCGGGAAAAAACTATGGCTACACCTTC

abundance: many
len: 12
v_gene: TRBV7-9
d_gene: NA
j_gene: TRBJ1-1
CDR3aa: CASTQGGTEAFF
CDR3nt: TGTGCCAGCACCCAAGGGGGTACTGAAGCTTTCTTT

abundance: many
len: 13
v_gene: TRBV5-1
d_gene: NA
j_gene: TRBJ2-1
CDR3aa: CASSSQGFNEQFF
CDR3nt: TGCGCCAGCAGCTCCCAGGGTTTCAATGAGCAGTTCTTC

abundance: few
len: 16
v_gene: TRBV14
d_gene: TRBD2
j_gene: TRBJ2-1
CDR3aa: CASSHRTSAAYNEQFF
CDR3nt: TGTGCCAGCAGCCACAGGACTAGCGCGGCCTACAATGAGCAGTTCTTC

abundance: many
len: 15
v_gene: TRBV7-9
d_gene: NA
j_gene: TRBJ2-5
CDR3aa: CASSPLWDSNETQYF
CDR3nt: TGTGCCAGCAGCCCCCTGTGGGACTCGAACGAGACCCAGTACTTC

abundance: few
len: 13
v_gene: TRBV14
d_gene: NA
j_gene: TRBJ2-3
CDR3aa: CASSVLPLDTQYF
CDR3nt: TGTGCCAGCAGTGTTCTCCCCCTGGATACGCAGTATTTT

abundance: many
len: 14
v_gene: TRBV10-2
d_gene: TRBD2
j_gene: TRBJ2-7
CDR3aa: CASSGLAVTYEQYF
CDR3nt: TGCGCCAGCAGTGGGCTAGCGGTCACCTACGAGCAGTACTTC

abundance: few
len: 13
v_gene: TRBV7-8
d_gene: NA
j_gene: TRBJ2-5
CDR3aa: CASSLVWQETQYF
CDR3nt: TGTGCCAGCAGCTTGGTCTGGCAAGAGACCCAGTACTTC

abundance: NA
len: 15
v_gene: TRBV7-8
d_gene: NA
j_gene: TRBJ2-1
CDR3aa: CASSLTGGPGNEQFF
CDR3nt: TGTGCCAGCAGCTTAACAGGCGGGCCGGGAAATGAGCAGTTCTTC

abundance: many
len: 15
v_gene: TRBV4-1
d_gene: NA
j_gene: TRBJ1-4
CDR3aa: CASFAGRAVGEKLFF
CDR3nt: TGCGCCAGCTTCGCAGGGAGGGCGGTCGGGGAAAAACTGTTTTTT

abundance: NA
len: 12
v_gene: TRBV4-2
d_gene: NA
j_gene: TRBJ2-5
CDR3aa: CASSQEKETQYF
CDR3nt: TGTGCCAGCAGCCAAGAGAAAGAGACCCAGTACTTC